This T cell receptor (beta chain) stems from a study of control samples from healthy donors and cancer patients. This clone was recorded once. The CDR3 extends over 14 amino acids. Method: immunoSEQ multiplex PCR; TCRdb's copy keeps in-frame clones and lacks some. Of some 120,000 clones listed, about 95% are singletons. This rearrangement joins TRBV21-1 to TRBJ1-1. TRBV21-1 is an annotated pseudogene. The clonotype was recovered from a man younger than 45 in good health. Sequenced: blood. CDR3 DNA sequence: TGTGCCAGCAGCAAAGACTGTGAGAACACTGAAGCTTTCTTT. This sequence encodes CASSKDCENTEAFF.